These 10 T cell receptor beta chains originate from one sample sequenced in a study of vaccination effects on CD4 cells after COVID-19. No antigen has been identified for these receptors. Sequenced by immunoSEQ multiplex PCR; TCRdb stores in-frame clones only, minus some. The data contain fewer than 80,000 clones, about 74% of them seen just once; the ten biggest clones take up 1.5% to 1.9%. Antigen-specific CD4+ T cell clonotypes were called by their expansion after viral peptide-pool culture in ViraFEST. CD4+ T cells were isolated after around 10 days of culture. All study participants received two doses of BNT162b2 or mRNA-1273 vaccine. Sequencing used CD4+ T cells from PBMCs cultured with HCoV-229E spike peptides, obtained after COVID-19 vaccination. Receptors were obtained from a human donor who received a COVID-19 vaccine.

The gene calls are TRBV7-3 and TRBJ2-1; D gene unclear. V was shortened by 8 bases and J by 2 bases, with 7 bases between the two germline ends. CDR1 and CDR2 (germline): SGHTA, FQGTGA. This CDR3 has 12 amino acids. Here the CDR3 reads CASGRAYNEQFF. In DNA, the CDR3 is TGTGCCAGCGGGCGAGCCTACAATGAGCAGTTCTTC. Using reference TRBV7-3 and TRBJ2-1 for the parts outside the CDR3, the full variable domain is GAGVSQTPSNKVTEKGKYVELRCDPISGHTALYWYRQSLGQGPEFLIYFQGTGAADDSGLPNDRFFAVRPEGSVSTLKIQRTERGDSAVYLCASGRAYNEQFFGPGTRLTVL.

This chain uses TRBV30 with TRBJ2-3; no reliable D call. Germline V gene data show CDR1 as GTSNPN and CDR2 as SVGIG (reference sequence). V lost 0 bases and J 5 bases, leaving 3 bases between the germline ends. The CDR3 extends over 11 amino acids. CDR3 region: CAWSVLDTQYF. The CDR3 DNA is TGTGCCTGGAGTGTACTAGATACGCAGTATTTT.

The J gene is TRBJ1-3, the V gene TRBV30; TRBD1 matches at 10 bases. Per germline, CDR1 GTSNPN and CDR2 SVGIG (reference sequence). Trimming at V came to 2 bases and at J to 1 base, leaving 8 bases not matched to a gene. This CDR3 has 17 residues. The CDR3 coding sequence is TGTGCCTGGAGTCGAACGAGGACAGGGGGATCTGGAAACACCATATATTTT. Its translation is CAWSRTRTGGSGNTIYF.

Points on this clone: Other DNA sequences of this sample code for an identical CDR3. The CDR3 spells CASSLRMNTEAFF. In nucleotides, the CDR3 is TGTGCCAGCAGCTTACGGATGAACACTGAAGCTTTCTTT. The chain links TRBV7-2 to TRBJ1-1; D not resolved. Germline CDR1 is SGHTA and CDR2 is FQGNSA. V lost 2 bases and J lost 0, with 4 bases in between. CDR3 length: 13 residues.

This chain links TRBV5-3 with TRBJ2-5; D is perhaps TRBD2 (7 bases). TRBV5-3 is recorded as an ORF, its role being uncertain. V was cut by 5 bases and J by 0 bases, with 17 bases left in between. The CDR3 has 16 amino acids. The CDR3 sequence: CARSSPGGPYQETQYF. CDR3 DNA sequence: TGTGCCAGAAGTTCACCCGGGGGGCCCTACCAAGAGACCCAGTACTTC.

This rearrangement joins TRBV5-1 to TRBJ1-1, with 7 bases aligning to TRBD1. Trimming took 4 bases from V and 4 from J; bases not matched to a gene: 7. Germline V lookup: CDR1 SGHRS, CDR2 YFSETQ. This CDR3 spans 14 amino acids. The CDR3 coding sequence is TGCGCCAGCAGCACGACAGGGACGGGCACTGAAGCTTTCTTT. Residues: CASSTTGTGTEAFF.

The chain uses TRBV7-2 and TRBJ1-1, with 7 bases lining up with TRBD1. Germline V gene data show CDR1 as SGHTA and CDR2 as FQGNSA. The CDR3 loop spans 15 amino acids. Trimming at V came to 5 bases and at J to 0 bases, leaving 6 bases not matched to a gene. Written as DNA, the CDR3 is TGTGCCAGCAGCCGCCGGACAGGTGTGAACACTGAAGCTTTCTTT. Its translation: CASSRRTGVNTEAFF.

The chain has TRBV2 and TRBJ1-5, with no clear D. Trimming left V 2 bases short and J 4 bases short, with 9 bases between. From germline, CDR1 is SNHLY and CDR2 FYNNEI. The CDR3 has 14 amino acids. In nucleotides, the CDR3 is TGTGCCAGCAGTGAACTTGGCCGTAATCAGCCCCAGCATTTT. The encoded protein is CASSELGRNQPQHF.

The rearrangement joins TRBV28 to TRBJ1-5, with D possibly being TRBD1 (5 bases). This CDR3 region has 17 residues. Germline CDR1 is MDHEN and CDR2 is SYDVKM. V was pared by 4 bases and J by 0 bases, with 16 bases between. DNA of the CDR3: TGTGCCAGCAGTTCCCCCTACCCTGGGGGTAGCAATCAGCCCCAGCATTTT. Its protein product is CASSSPYPGGSNQPQHF.

The V gene is TRBV30, the J gene TRBJ1-6; 9 positions agree with TRBD1. There are 15 residues in the CDR3. Germline lookup yields CDR1 GTSNPN and CDR2 SVGIG (reference sequence). After removal of 1 base from V and 7 bases from J, the junction contained 5 bases not matched to a gene. CDR3 loop: CAWSANRGLNSPLHF. The CDR3 DNA follows: TGTGCCTGGAGTGCGAACAGGGGGCTGAATTCACCCCTCCACTTT.